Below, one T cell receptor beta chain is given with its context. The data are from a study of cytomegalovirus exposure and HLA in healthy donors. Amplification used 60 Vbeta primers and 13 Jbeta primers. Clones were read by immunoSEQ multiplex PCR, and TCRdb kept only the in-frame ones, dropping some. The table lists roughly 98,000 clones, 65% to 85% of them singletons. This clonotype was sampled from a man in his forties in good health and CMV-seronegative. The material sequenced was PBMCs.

The CDR3: CASSSGQFNQPQHF. The CDR3 coding sequence is TGTGCCAGCAGTTCGGGACAGTTCAATCAGCCCCAGCATTTT. The gene calls are TRBV27 and TRBJ1-5; 7 bases are a match to TRBD1. The CDR3 totals 14 residues. The J segment lost 3 bases and the V segment lost 4 bases, leaving 3 bases of the junction unmatched. Germline V lookup: CDR1 MNHEY, CDR2 SMNVEV (reference sequence).